Sequencing of this T cell receptor (beta chain) was carried out in a study of human CD8 memory T cell subsets. Findings and limits, study-wide: No chain other than the T cell receptor beta chain was sequenced.

Negative magnetic separation enriched total CD8+ T cells. Germline V CDR1 and CDR2: LGHNA, YNFKEQ. The CDR3 spans 13 residues. Points on this clonotype: The antigen is undetermined.

Making the TCR beta libraries relied on UMI-labeled 5' RACE. Original processing methods: Whatever TCR beta library was examined, it held from several thousand up to about 18,000 functional CDR3 beta clonotypes. TCRdb re-called the 5' RACE reads, yielding one record per CDR3 amino acid sequence without DNA. V and J calls and clone size were set by TCRdb, not the authors. The sample table includes around 11,000 distinct CDR3 sequences. The TCR was taken from a human donor in good health. The sequenced sample was CD8+ T cells from PBMCs. This sequence joins TRBV4-2 and TRBJ2-7; the TCRdb D gene call, TRBD2, has no DNA to confirm it. This CDR3 is CASSQGALFEQYF.